The 32 T cell receptor beta chains in this list originate from one sample, sequenced in a study of early T cells in non-severe SARS-CoV-2 infection. TCRdb re-called the 5' RACE reads with MiXCR, one entry per CDR3 protein. The data show about 81,000 distinct CDR3 sequences, over 5% seen once. Sequencing was performed on whole blood. The receptors shown here come from an adult who was a healthcare worker with PCR-confirmed SARS-CoV-2 infection or an uninfected control (not recorded which).

This clonotype was counted a few times. The chain employs TRBV7-9 and TRBJ1-1; TRBD1 matches at 9 bases. Germline V gene data show CDR1 as SEHNR and CDR2 as FQNEAQ (reference sequence). The CDR3 sequence is 15 residues long. Germline trimming cut 3 bases from V and 1 base from J; bases unmatched to any gene: 3. CDR3 sequence (DNA): TGTGCCAGCAGCTTCCAGGACAGGGGGAACACTGAAGCTTTCTTT. This codes for CASSFQDRGNTEAFF.

The chain has TRBV6-6 and TRBJ1-6; a possible D gene is TRBD1 (6 bases). Trimming removed 5 bases from V and 8 bases from J, with 10 bases in between. This CDR3 comprises 13 residues. CDR1 is MNHNY and CDR2 is SVGAGI in the germline V gene (reference sequence). The CDR3 DNA follows: TGTGCCAGCAGTCACAGGGAGGATTCACCCCTCCACTTT. Protein product: CASSHREDSPLHF.

The chain couples TRBV6-5 to TRBJ2-2; tentatively, D is TRBD1 (5 bases). This CDR3 has 15 residues. Germline loops: CDR1 MNHEY, CDR2 SVGAGI. V was clipped by 6 bases and J by 1 base, with 12 bases between them. CDR3 loop: CASSRADRNTGELFF. CDR3 in DNA: TGTGCCAGCAGCCGTGCCGACAGGAACACCGGGGAGCTGTTTTTT.

This clonotype was found many times. The gene calls are TRBV24-1 and TRBJ2-1; D call uncertain. This CDR3 region has 15 residues. Trimming shortened V by 4 bases and J by 2 bases, and 11 bases separated the two germline ends. CDR1 and CDR2 from the germline V gene are KGHDR and SFDVKD. The CDR3 region has the DNA TGTGCCACCAGTGACGGACGCCGACCCTACAATGAGCAGTTCTTC. This gives the protein CATSDGRRPYNEQFF.

V is TRBV11-2 and J is TRBJ1-1, with unresolved D. CDR1 SGHAT and CDR2 FQNNGV come from the germline V gene. V was clipped by 1 base and J by 2 bases, with 14 bases between them. The CDR3 has 16 amino acids. DNA of the CDR3: TGTGCCAGCAGCTTAGTTTCCGGGCGAGAAAACACTGAAGCTTTCTTT. This encodes CASSLVSGRENTEAFF.

This chain uses TRBV28 with TRBJ2-5; D is perhaps TRBD2 (5 bases). Germline CDR1 MDHEN, CDR2 SYDVKM. This CDR3 comprises 12 residues. The V and J ends lost 9 bases and 5 bases respectively, with 13 bases between them. The CDR3 sequence: CASRGALETQYF. CDR3 nucleotides: TGTGCCAGTCGGGGAGCGCTGGAGACCCAGTACTTC.

The V gene is TRBV20-1, the J gene TRBJ2-1; possible D gene TRBD2, 6 bases. This CDR3 comprises 18 residues. The germline V and J ends were trimmed by 5 bases and 8 bases, with 31 bases remaining between them. The germline V gene encodes CDR1 DFQATT and CDR2 SNEGSKA (reference sequence). The CDR3 is CSAPGPHSGSTLAHEQFF. As DNA, the CDR3 is TGCAGTGCTCCTGGCCCTCATAGCGGAAGCACTTTAGCCCATGAGCAGTTCTTC.

In its sample, this clonotype was seen many times. The J gene is TRBJ1-1, the V gene TRBV20-1, with D perhaps TRBD1 (5 bases). V gave up 4 bases and J gave up 4 bases, with 13 bases separating them. CDR1 and CDR2 (germline): DFQATT, SNEGSKA (reference sequence). The CDR3 loop spans 13 amino acids. The CDR3 DNA follows: TGCAGTGCTATGGGGGGTGGGGGCACTGAAGCTTTCTTT. Protein: CSAMGGGGTEAFF.

This clonotype was seen ten or more times. The rearrangement uses TRBV5-6 and TRBJ2-7; a possible D gene is TRBD2 (5 bases). V lost 0 bases and J lost 3, with 7 bases in between. From germline, CDR1 is SGHDT and CDR2 YYEEEE. This CDR3 is 13 amino acids long. CDR3 coding DNA: TGTGCCAGCAGCTTGGCCGAGGGCTACGAGCAGTACTTC. Translation gives CASSLAEGYEQYF.

Only a few counts were recorded for this clonotype. V usage is TRBV29-1 and J usage is TRBJ2-3; D gene ambiguous. Germline loops: CDR1 SQVTM, CDR2 ANQGSEA. CDR3 length: 12 residues. Trimming pared 4 bases from V and 1 base from J, leaving 6 bases between. The CDR3 is CSVAQGTDTQYF. CDR3 DNA: TGCAGCGTTGCCCAGGGCACAGATACGCAGTATTTT.

This clonotype was detected ten times or more. The J gene is TRBJ2-1, the V gene TRBV10-3, with 12 bases identical to TRBD2. CDR3 length: 16 amino acids. J lost 8 bases, V lost 0 bases, and 5 bases had no gene match. Germline lookup yields CDR1 ENHRY and CDR2 SYGVKD. The CDR3 DNA sequence: TGTGCCATCAGTGAGTCGACTAGCGGGGGAACCTATGAGCAGTTCTTC. Translation gives CAISESTSGGTYEQFF.

The V and J genes are TRBV30 and TRBJ1-1; D gene uncertain. The CDR3 spans 11 residues. Germline V gene data show CDR1 as GTSNPN and CDR2 as SVGIG (reference sequence). V was shortened by 2 bases and J by 9 bases, with 10 bases between the two germline ends. CDR3 sequence reads: CAWSYVDKAFF. CDR3 DNA sequence: TGTGCCTGGAGTTATGTTGACAAAGCTTTCTTT.

This clonotype appeared a few times. This chain links TRBV7-6 with TRBJ2-3, with D perhaps TRBD2 (5 bases). CDR1 is SGHVS, CDR2 FNYEAQ, per germline. The length of the CDR3 is 15 residues. V lost 1 base to trimming and J lost 6 bases, with 14 bases between them. CDR3 loop: CASSLVGAGEDTQYF. CDR3 DNA: TGTGCCAGCAGCTTAGTCGGCGCTGGGGAGGATACGCAGTATTTT.

The rearrangement uses TRBV5-4 and TRBJ2-2, with 8 positions matching TRBD1. V lost 4 bases to trimming and J lost 1 base; unmatched junction nucleotides: 6. From germline, CDR1 is SGHNT and CDR2 YYREEE (reference sequence). CDR3 length: 16 residues. CDR3 protein: CASSGRTGRNTGELFF. The CDR3 nucleotides are TGTGCCAGCAGCGGACGGACAGGGCGGAACACCGGGGAGCTGTTTTTT.

This clonotype has ten or more counts. This chain uses TRBV15 with TRBJ1-5; 7 positions agree with TRBD1. Germline CDR1 reads LNHNV; CDR2 reads YYDKDF (reference sequence). The length of the CDR3 is 16 residues. The V gene end was trimmed by 5 bases and the J gene end by 6 bases; junction bases not matched to a gene: 13. The DNA for the CDR3 is TGTGCCACCAGCCGTGGGACAGCAGTCCCCTTTCAGCCCCAGCATTTT. Residues: CATSRGTAVPFQPQHF.

The chain carries TRBV6-5 and TRBJ1-1; 7 nucleotides agree with TRBD1. CDR3 size: 14 residues. V lost 7 bases and J lost 4; bases outside the gene matches: 9. Germline V gene sequence: CDR1 MNHEY, CDR2 SVGAGI. The CDR3 DNA reads TGTGCCAGCACACCAACAGGGGTAGCCACTGAAGCTTTCTTT. Translated: CASTPTGVATEAFF.

By frequency in the sample, this clonotype is medium-sized. This rearrangement joins TRBV18 to TRBJ2-3, with a tentative D call TRBD2 (5 bases). With 6 bases removed from V and 6 bases from J, the gap between germline ends came to 25 bases. CDR1 is KGHSH, CDR2 LQKENI, per germline. This CDR3 region has 17 residues. Here the CDR3 reads CASSRLTTHEGRDTQYF. The CDR3 DNA is TGTGCCAGCTCGCGCTTGACTACACACGAGGGAAGGGATACGCAGTATTTT.

This clonotype was seen a handful of times. J is TRBJ2-5 and V is TRBV5-5; TRBD2 matches at 11 bases. The CDR3 runs to 16 residues. Unmatched junction bases numbered 7, after V lost 4 bases and J lost 2 bases. The germline V gene encodes CDR1 SGHKS and CDR2 YYEKEE (reference sequence). The DNA for the CDR3 is TGTGCCAGCAGCGTTGTCACTAGCGGGGGACAAGAGACCCAGTACTTC. Protein product: CASSVVTSGGQETQYF.

This chain uses TRBV6-1 with TRBJ1-2; D unresolved. With 7 bases removed from V and 2 bases from J, the gap between germline ends came to 11 bases. The CDR3 has 13 residues. In germline, CDR1 is MNHNS, CDR2 SASEGT. The CDR3 sequence is CASKWTENYGYTF. CDR3 bases: TGTGCCAGCAAATGGACGGAAAACTATGGCTACACCTTC.

The rearrangement links TRBV6-1 to TRBJ1-2, with a possible D match to TRBD1 (6 bases). The CDR3 is made up of 14 amino acids. Germline CDR1 reads MNHNS; CDR2 reads SASEGT. The V gene lost 0 bases and the J gene lost 8 bases, with 13 bases spanning the gap. The CDR3 sequence is CASSEARGARGYTF. The DNA of the CDR3 is TGTGCCAGCAGTGAAGCGCGGGGGGCCCGAGGCTACACCTTC.

This clonotype was recorded at least ten times. V usage is TRBV6-2 or TRBV6-3 and J usage is TRBJ2-2, with D perhaps matching TRBD2 (5 bases). The V and J ends lost 2 bases and 3 bases respectively, with 7 bases between them. CDR1 and CDR2 from the germline V gene are MNHEY and SVGEGT. The CDR3 is 14 residues long. CDR3 coding DNA: TGTGCCAGCAGTTACGGGAGCGACACCGGGGAGCTGTTTTTT. As protein: CASSYGSDTGELFF.

The sample holds a few counts of this clonotype. This chain uses TRBV30 with TRBJ2-1; 9 bases are a match to TRBD2. Germline V gene data show CDR1 as GTSNPN and CDR2 as SVGIG (reference sequence). There are 14 residues in the CDR3. Losses at the gene ends were 2 bases for V and 8 bases for J; bases not matched to a gene: 7. CDR3 DNA sequence: TGTGCCTGGAGTTTCAGCGGGGGGTTATATGAGCAGTTCTTC. This translates into CAWSFSGGLYEQFF.

At least ten counts were recorded for this clonotype. The chain employs TRBV20-1 and TRBJ2-1; D possibly matches TRBD1 or TRBD2 (6 bases each). Germline values: CDR1 DFQATT, CDR2 SNEGSKA (reference sequence). With 5 bases removed from V and 10 bases from J, the gap between germline ends came to 21 bases. The CDR3 covers 14 residues. Here the CDR3 DNA reads TGCAGTGCTGCTCCGGGCATCCAAGGGGGGGAGCAGTTCTTC. This sequence encodes CSAAPGIQGGEQFF.

This sequence joins TRBV12-3 or TRBV12-4 and TRBJ2-2; D is perhaps TRBD1 (7 bases). V was shortened by 5 bases and J by 7 bases, with 14 bases between the two germline ends. There are 14 residues in the CDR3. The CDR3: CASSPQGGNGELFF. DNA for the CDR3: TGTGCCAGCAGTCCGCAGGGGGGAAACGGGGAGCTGTTTTTT.

This clonotype was detected many times. J is TRBJ2-1 and V is TRBV24-1; D gene unclear. The V gene lost 4 bases and the J gene lost 5 bases, with 17 bases spanning the gap. CDR1 KGHDR and CDR2 SFDVKD come from the germline V gene. This CDR3 has 16 amino acids. CDR3 coding DNA: TGTGCCACCAGTGACCCGACTGGGGTTCTTAACAATGAGCAGTTCTTC. It yields the protein CATSDPTGVLNNEQFF.

Many counts were recorded for this clonotype. V usage is TRBV29-1 and J usage is TRBJ1-1; 7 nucleotides align to TRBD1. The CDR3 has 13 amino acids. The germline V gene encodes CDR1 SQVTM and CDR2 ANQGSEA. With 8 bases clipped from V and 4 bases from J, the junction kept 10 bases outside the gene matches. The CDR3 protein is CSTAKGAGTEAFF. For the CDR3, the DNA is TGCAGCACCGCTAAGGGGGCTGGCACTGAAGCTTTCTTT.

This chain uses TRBV6-6 with TRBJ2-5; the D gene is possibly TRBD2 (6 bases). V was clipped by 6 bases and J by 4 bases, with 15 bases between them. This CDR3 region has 14 residues. The germline V gene has CDR1 MNHNY and CDR2 SVGAGI (reference sequence). The CDR3 region is CASRRQIGGETQYF. The CDR3 nucleotides read TGTGCCAGCAGGCGACAGATCGGGGGAGAGACCCAGTACTTC.

This clonotype was detected only a few times. The chain uses TRBV7-2 and TRBJ1-3; 7 bases are a match to TRBD1. V was pared by 5 bases and J by 4 bases, with 2 bases of the junction left unmatched. Germline CDR1 is SGHTA and CDR2 is FQGNSA. The CDR3 contains 13 residues. The CDR3 DNA reads TGTGCCAGCAGCGCGGACAGGGGAAACACCATATATTTT. This gives the protein CASSADRGNTIYF.

This clonotype was found many times. This rearrangement joins TRBV27 to TRBJ2-3, with D maybe TRBD2 (5 bases). The CDR3 loop spans 14 amino acids. The V and J ends lost 5 bases and 2 bases respectively, with 11 bases between them. The germline CDR1 and CDR2 sequences are MNHEY and SMNVEV (reference sequence). CDR3 in DNA: TGTGCCAGCAGTAGGTCGGGATCCACAGATACGCAGTATTTT. Translated, it gives CASSRSGSTDTQYF.

This clonotype appeared many times. The chain uses TRBV19 and TRBJ2-2; 8 bases agree with TRBD1. The J segment lost 2 bases and the V segment lost 9 bases, leaving 5 bases of the junction unmatched. The CDR3 is made up of 14 amino acids. The germline gives CDR1 LNHDA, CDR2 SQIVND (reference sequence). The chain's CDR3 is CASTGQENTGELFF. For the CDR3, the DNA is TGTGCCAGCACGGGACAGGAAAACACCGGGGAGCTGTTTTTT.

A few counts support this clonotype. V and J are TRBV14 and TRBJ2-1; no clear D. This CDR3 has 14 residues. Deletions cut 5 bases from V and 0 bases from J, with 8 bases between. CDR1 and CDR2 from the germline V gene are SGHDN and FVKESK. The CDR3 nucleotides are TGTGCCAGCAGCGGACCTGGCTCCTACAATGAGCAGTTCTTC. It encodes CASSGPGSYNEQFF.

The chain has TRBV28 and TRBJ2-7; 8 positions match TRBD2. Germline CDR1 reads MDHEN; CDR2 reads SYDVKM. This CDR3 is built from 15 residues. J lost 6 bases, V lost 4 bases, and 11 bases had no gene match. The CDR3 region is CASSSSGSVQGEQYF. The CDR3 nucleotides are TGTGCCAGCAGTTCGAGCGGGAGTGTGCAGGGCGAGCAGTACTTC.